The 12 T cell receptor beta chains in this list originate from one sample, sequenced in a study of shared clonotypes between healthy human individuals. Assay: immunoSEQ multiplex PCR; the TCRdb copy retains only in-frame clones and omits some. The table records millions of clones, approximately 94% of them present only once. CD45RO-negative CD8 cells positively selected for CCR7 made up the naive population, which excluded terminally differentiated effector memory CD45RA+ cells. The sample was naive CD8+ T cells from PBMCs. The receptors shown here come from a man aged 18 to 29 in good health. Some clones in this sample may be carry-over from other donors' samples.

The CDR3 nucleotides read TGCAGCGTTGTACGACAGGACTATGGCTACACCTTC. Translation: CSVVRQDYGYTF. The chain is built from TRBV29-1 and TRBJ1-2; D possibly corresponds to TRBD1 (6 bases). The CDR3 totals 12 residues. The germline V gene has CDR1 SQVTM and CDR2 ANQGSEA. Trimming cost V 4 bases and J 3 bases, with 9 bases left between them.

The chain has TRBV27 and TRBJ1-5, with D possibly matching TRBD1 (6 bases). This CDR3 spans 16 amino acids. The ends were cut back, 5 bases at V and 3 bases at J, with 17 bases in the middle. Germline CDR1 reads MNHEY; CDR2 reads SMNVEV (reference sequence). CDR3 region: CASSPQTGFINQPQHF. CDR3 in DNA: TGTGCCAGCAGTCCCCAGACAGGTTTTATCAATCAGCCCCAGCATTTT.

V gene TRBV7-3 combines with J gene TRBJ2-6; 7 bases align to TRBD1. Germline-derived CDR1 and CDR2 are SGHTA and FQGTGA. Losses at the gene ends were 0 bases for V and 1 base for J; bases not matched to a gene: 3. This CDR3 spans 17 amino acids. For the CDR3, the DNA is TGTGCCAGCAGCTTAACAGGGGGCGCTTCTGGGGCCAACGTCCTGACTTTC. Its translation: CASSLTGGASGANVLTF.

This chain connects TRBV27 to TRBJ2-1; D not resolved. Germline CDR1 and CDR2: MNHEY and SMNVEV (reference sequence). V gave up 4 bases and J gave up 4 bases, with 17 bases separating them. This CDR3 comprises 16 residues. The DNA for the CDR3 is TGTGCCAGCAGTTCTCTCACTCCTCGCCAATACAATGAGCAGTTCTTC. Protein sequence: CASSSLTPRQYNEQFF.

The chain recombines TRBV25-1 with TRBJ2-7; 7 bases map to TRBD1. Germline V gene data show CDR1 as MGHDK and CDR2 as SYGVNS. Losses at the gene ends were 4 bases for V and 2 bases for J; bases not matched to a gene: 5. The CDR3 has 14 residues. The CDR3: CASSVGQATYEQYF. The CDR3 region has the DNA TGTGCCAGCAGTGTAGGACAGGCCACCTACGAGCAGTACTTC.

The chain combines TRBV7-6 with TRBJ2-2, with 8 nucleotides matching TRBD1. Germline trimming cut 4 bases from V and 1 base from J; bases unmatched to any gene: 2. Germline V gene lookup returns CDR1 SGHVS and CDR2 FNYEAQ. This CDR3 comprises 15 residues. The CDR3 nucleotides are TGTGCCAGCAGCTACGGGACAGGGAACACCGGGGAGCTGTTTTTT. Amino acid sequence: CASSYGTGNTGELFF.

CDR3 sequence reads: CSVQGPDSYNEQFF. The CDR3 DNA sequence: TGCAGCGTGCAAGGACCAGACTCCTACAATGAGCAGTTCTTC. The chain carries TRBV29-1 and TRBJ2-1; D unresolved. The CDR3 consists of 14 residues. The germline gives CDR1 SQVTM, CDR2 ANQGSEA. V shed 6 bases and J shed 0 bases, with 12 bases lying between them.

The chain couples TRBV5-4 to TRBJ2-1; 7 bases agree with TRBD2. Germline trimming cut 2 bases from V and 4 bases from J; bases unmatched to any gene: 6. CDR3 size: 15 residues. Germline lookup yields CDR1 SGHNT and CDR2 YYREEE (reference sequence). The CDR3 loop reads CASSFGRERYNEQFF. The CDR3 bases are TGTGCCAGCAGCTTTGGGCGGGAGCGGTACAATGAGCAGTTCTTC.

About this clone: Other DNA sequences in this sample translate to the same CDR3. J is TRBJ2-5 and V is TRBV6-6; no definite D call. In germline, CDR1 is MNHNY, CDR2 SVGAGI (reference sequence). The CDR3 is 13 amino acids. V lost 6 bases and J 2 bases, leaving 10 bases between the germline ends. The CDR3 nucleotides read TGTGCCAGCAGCAGGTTAATTCAAGAGACCCAGTACTTC. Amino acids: CASSRLIQETQYF.

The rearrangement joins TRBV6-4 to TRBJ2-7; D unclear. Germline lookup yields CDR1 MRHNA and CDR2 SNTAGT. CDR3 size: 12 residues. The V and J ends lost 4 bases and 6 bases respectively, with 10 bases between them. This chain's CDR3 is CASSAITVEQYF. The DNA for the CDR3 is TGTGCCAGCAGTGCTATAACAGTCGAGCAGTACTTC.

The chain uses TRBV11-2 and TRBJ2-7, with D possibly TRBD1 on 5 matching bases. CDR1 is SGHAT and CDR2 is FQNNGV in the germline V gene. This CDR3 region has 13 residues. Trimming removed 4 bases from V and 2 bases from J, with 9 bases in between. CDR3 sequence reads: CASSSDRAYEQYF. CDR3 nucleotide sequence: TGTGCCAGCAGCTCCGACAGAGCCTACGAGCAGTACTTC.

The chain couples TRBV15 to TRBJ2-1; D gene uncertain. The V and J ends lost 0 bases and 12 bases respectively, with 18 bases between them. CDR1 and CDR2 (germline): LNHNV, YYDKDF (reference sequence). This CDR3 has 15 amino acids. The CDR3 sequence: CATSREGEAPDVQFF. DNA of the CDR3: TGTGCCACCAGCAGAGAGGGCGAGGCTCCGGATGTGCAGTTCTTC. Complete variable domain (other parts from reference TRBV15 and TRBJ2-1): DAMVIQNPRYQVTQFGKPVTLSCSQTLNHNVMYWYQQKSSQAPKLLFHYYDKDFNNEADTPDNFQSRRPNTSFCFLDIRSPGLGDTAMYLCATSREGEAPDVQFFGPGTRLTVL.